A selection of T cell receptor beta chains follows, all from one sample in a study of blood T cell repertoires in COVID-19. TCRdb's copy holds only in-frame clones and misses some; the assay was immunoSEQ multiplex PCR. This table has 110,000 to 150,000 clones, about 70% appearing once. The material sequenced was peripheral blood. These receptors came from an elderly man with acute or convalescent COVID-19. CDR3s include the opening cysteine and the closing phenylalanine or tryptophan. The D gene is left open where the match is weak. For some rows the clone size is stated as once, few or many, or as a class when expanded; others skip it.

TRBJ2-4 TRBD2 - TRBV2 TGTGCCAGCAGCCTTAAGGGCTACCCCACTACTAGCGGGGGGGCCGGGAACATTCAGTACTTC CASSLKGYPTTSGGAGNIQYF
TRBJ1-1 TRBD1 - TRBV5-1 TGCGCCAGCAGCGGGGGACAGGGGAACACTGAAGCTTTCTTT CASSGGQGNTEAFF
TRBJ2-7 TRBD1 - TRBV7-9 TGTGCCAGCAGCTTAGAACCCCGCCAGGGGGCCTCCTACGAGCAGTACTTC CASSLEPRQGASYEQYF
TRBJ2-2 TRBD2 - TRBV6-2/TRBV6-3 TGTGCCAGCAGTCGGGGGGGAAAAAAAACCGGGGAGCTGTTTTTT CASSRGGKKTGELFF
TRBJ2-7 TRBD1 - TRBV27 TGTGCCAGCAGTCCCAAACCCCGGACAGGGCAAAACGAGCAGTACTTC CASSPKPRTGQNEQYF
TRBJ1-6 - - TRBV7-2 TGTGCCAGCAGCTTAGGGACACAAGCCCCTTCACCCCTCCACTTT CASSLGTQAPSPLHF
TRBJ1-1 TRBD1 - TRBV18 TGTGCCAGCTCACCACTTGGACAGGGCTATATGAACACTGAAGCTTTCTTT CASSPLGQGYMNTEAFF
TRBJ2-1 TRBD1 few TRBV5-1 TGCGCCAGCAGCTTGCCACCGACAGGGGGCGCGATAGGTGAGCAGTTCTTC CASSLPPTGGAIGEQFF
TRBJ1-6 TRBD1 many TRBV18 TGTGCCAGCTCACCAGGACAGGTGAATTCACCCCTCCACTTT CASSPGQVNSPLHF
TRBJ2-4 - - TRBV19 TGTGCCAGTAGTGCGGGACAGCTAGCCAAAAACATTCAGTACTTC CASSAGQLAKNIQYF
TRBJ2-6 - - TRBV28 TGTGCCTCGCGGAGGCAGGGGGAGGCTGGGGCCAACGTCCTGACTTTC CASRRQGEAGANVLTF
TRBJ1-1 - - TRBV3-1/TRBV3-2 TGTGCCAGCAGCCTACCCGGAGGGACTGAAGCTTTCTTT CASSLPGGTEAFF
TRBJ2-3 TRBD2 few TRBV27 TGTGCCAGCAGACCCCAAAGGCGGGGGGGCGCAGATACGCAGTATTTT CASRPQRRGGADTQYF
TRBJ1-3 - - TRBV30 TGTGCCTGGGGGGGCGGGTACTCTGGAAACACCATATATTTT CAWGGGYSGNTIYF
TRBJ1-3 TRBD1 once TRBV9 TGTGCCAGCAGCCCTCAGACAGGGGTGGCTGGAAACACCATATATTTT CASSPQTGVAGNTIYF
TRBJ2-5 - - TRBV20-1 TGCAGTGCTAGTGTCCAGGGAGAGACCCAGTACTTC CSASVQGETQYF
TRBJ1-2 TRBD1 - TRBV6-1 TGTGCCAGCAGTGAACGTTATTTCGGGACAGGGGGGGACGACTATGGCTACACCTTC CASSERYFGTGGDDYGYTF
TRBJ1-6 - few TRBV9 TGTGCCAGCAGCGCCCTGGACAGTTCACCCCTCCACTTT CASSALDSSPLHF
TRBJ2-6 - few TRBV6-5 TGTGCCAGCAGTTACTCCATGAGCTCTGGGGCCAACGTCCTGACTTTC CASSYSMSSGANVLTF
TRBJ2-2 TRBD2 - TRBV4-1 TGCGCCAGCAGCCAGCCCCGCCCGGGAGGGGTCGGCGCCGGGGAGCTGTTTTTT CASSQPRPGGVGAGELFF
TRBJ1-6 - few TRBV12-3/TRBV12-4 TGTGCCAGCAGTCCGAGCGGGTCACCCCTCCACTTT CASSPSGSPLHF
TRBJ2-5 TRBD1 - TRBV7-2 TGTGCCAGCCGGGACAGGGGCGAGACCCAGTACTTC CASRDRGETQYF
TRBJ1-5 - once TRBV15 TGTGCCACCAGCAAAGGGGGGGTCCGCCAGCCCCAGCATTTT CATSKGGVRQPQHF
TRBJ2-7 - many TRBV7-3 TGTGCCAGCAGCCCCCAGGGGAACGGCTACGAGCAGTACTTC CASSPQGNGYEQYF
TRBJ2-2 TRBD1 few TRBV18 TGTGCCAGCTCATTCTATACAGCGGGACAGGGGACCGGGGAGCTGTTTTTT CASSFYTAGQGTGELFF
TRBJ1-3 TRBD1 - TRBV28 TGTGCCAGCAGTAAACTCGGGACAGGGGATCTCCCTGGAAACACCATATATTTT CASSKLGTGDLPGNTIYF
TRBJ2-2 TRBD2 - TRBV18 TGTGCCAGCTCACCACGGCTAGCGGGGGATACCGGGGAGCTGTTTTTT CASSPRLAGDTGELFF
TRBJ1-5 - few TRBV11-3 TGTGCCAGCAGCTTATCGGACTTATATAGCAATCAGCCCCAGCATTTT CASSLSDLYSNQPQHF
TRBJ1-6 - few TRBV6-5 TGTGCCAGCAGTTACCGACAGTCCCCCCTCCACTTT CASSYRQSPLHF
TRBJ2-7 TRBD1 - TRBV2 TGTGCCAGCACCTCGCGGACAGGGAGCCACGAGCAGTACTTC CASTSRTGSHEQYF
TRBJ2-5 TRBD1 - TRBV5-1 TGCGCCAGCAGCTCGGACAGGGGGCGTCAAGAGACCCAGTACTTC CASSSDRGRQETQYF
TRBJ1-1 TRBD1 - TRBV11-2 TGTGCCAGCAGCCCACAGGGGGCACCTGAAGCTTTCTTT CASSPQGAPEAFF
TRBJ1-1 TRBD1 - TRBV11-2 TGTGCCAGCAGCCGCACTCGACAGGGGCGAGGGAAAGAAGCTTTCTTT CASSRTRQGRGKEAFF
TRBJ1-4 - - TRBV4-1 TGCGCCAGCAGCCAAGAGGGAGGGGCAGATGAAAAACTGTTTTTT CASSQEGGADEKLFF
TRBJ2-1 TRBD2 few TRBV3-1/TRBV3-2 TGTGCCAGCAGCCTAGCGGGGGTTGAGCAGTTCTTC CASSLAGVEQFF
TRBJ2-2 - - TRBV11-3 TGTGCCAGCAGCTCATGGGGGCCGGGCGGGGAGCTGTTTTTT CASSSWGPGGELFF
TRBJ1-1 TRBD1 - TRBV3-1/TRBV3-2 TGTGCCAGCAGCCAAGATGGGGACAGGGGGTACACTGAAGCTTTCTTT CASSQDGDRGYTEAFF
TRBJ1-2 - - TRBV4-2 TGTGCCAGCAGCCAAGGGGCGGGGATTGATGACTATGGCTACACCTTC CASSQGAGIDDYGYTF
TRBJ1-5 - few TRBV5-1 TGCGCCAGCAGCTTCGACATGGCTGGTCAGCCCCAGCATTTT CASSFDMAGQPQHF
TRBJ2-7 TRBD1 once TRBV11-2 TGTGCCAGCAGCTCCTACGACAGGGTACCCTACGAGCAGTACTTC CASSSYDRVPYEQYF
TRBJ1-2 - few TRBV20-1 TGCAGTGCTAGTCAATCCCTCGCCGGGGAACGTGGCTACACCTTC CSASQSLAGERGYTF
TRBJ1-5 - - TRBV2 TGTGCCAGCAGTGAAGCGCTTGGGGGGGCCCAGCATTTT CASSEALGGAQHF
TRBJ1-6 TRBD1 - TRBV4-2 TGTGCCAGCAGCCAAGAACCGGGGACAGGGAACTCACCCCTCCACTTT CASSQEPGTGNSPLHF
TRBJ2-7 TRBD2 - TRBV2 TGTGCCAGCAGGATAGCGGGGGCGGAAGAGCAGTACTTC CASRIAGAEEQYF
TRBJ1-6 - - TRBV27 TGTGCCAGCAGTACTACAGGTTACTATAATTCACCCCTCCACTTT CASSTTGYYNSPLHF